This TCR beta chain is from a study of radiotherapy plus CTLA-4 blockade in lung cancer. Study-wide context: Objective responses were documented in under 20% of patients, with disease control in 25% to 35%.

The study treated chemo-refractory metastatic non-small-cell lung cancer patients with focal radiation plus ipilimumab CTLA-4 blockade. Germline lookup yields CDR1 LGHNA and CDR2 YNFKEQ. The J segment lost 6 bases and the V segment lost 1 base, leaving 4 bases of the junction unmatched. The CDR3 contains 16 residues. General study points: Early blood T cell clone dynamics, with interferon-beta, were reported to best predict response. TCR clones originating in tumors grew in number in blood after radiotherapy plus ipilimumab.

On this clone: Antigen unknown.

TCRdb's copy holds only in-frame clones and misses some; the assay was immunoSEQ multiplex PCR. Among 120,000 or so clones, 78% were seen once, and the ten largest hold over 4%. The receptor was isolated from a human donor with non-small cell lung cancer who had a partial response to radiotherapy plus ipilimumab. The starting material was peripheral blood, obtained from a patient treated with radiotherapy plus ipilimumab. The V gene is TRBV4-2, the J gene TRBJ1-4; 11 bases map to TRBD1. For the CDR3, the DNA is TGTGCCAGCAGCCAAGTTACGGGACAGGGGGATGAAAAACTGTTTTTT. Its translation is CASSQVTGQGDEKLFF.